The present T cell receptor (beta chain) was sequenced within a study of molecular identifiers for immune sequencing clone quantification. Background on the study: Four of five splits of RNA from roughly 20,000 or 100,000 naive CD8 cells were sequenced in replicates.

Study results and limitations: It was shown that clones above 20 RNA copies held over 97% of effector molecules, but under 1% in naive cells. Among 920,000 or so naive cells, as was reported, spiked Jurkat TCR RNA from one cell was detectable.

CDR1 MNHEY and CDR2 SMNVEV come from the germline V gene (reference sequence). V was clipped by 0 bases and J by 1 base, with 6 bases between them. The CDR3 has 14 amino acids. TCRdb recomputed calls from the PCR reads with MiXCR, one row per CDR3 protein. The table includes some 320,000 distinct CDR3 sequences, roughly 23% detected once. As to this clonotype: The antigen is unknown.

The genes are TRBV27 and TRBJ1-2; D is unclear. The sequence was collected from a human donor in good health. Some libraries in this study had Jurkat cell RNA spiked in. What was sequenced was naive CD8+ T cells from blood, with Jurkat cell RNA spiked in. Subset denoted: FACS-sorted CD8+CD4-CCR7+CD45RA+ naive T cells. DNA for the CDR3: TGTGCCAGCAGTTTATCCAGCAATAACTATGGCTACACCTTC. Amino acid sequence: CASSLSSNNYGYTF.